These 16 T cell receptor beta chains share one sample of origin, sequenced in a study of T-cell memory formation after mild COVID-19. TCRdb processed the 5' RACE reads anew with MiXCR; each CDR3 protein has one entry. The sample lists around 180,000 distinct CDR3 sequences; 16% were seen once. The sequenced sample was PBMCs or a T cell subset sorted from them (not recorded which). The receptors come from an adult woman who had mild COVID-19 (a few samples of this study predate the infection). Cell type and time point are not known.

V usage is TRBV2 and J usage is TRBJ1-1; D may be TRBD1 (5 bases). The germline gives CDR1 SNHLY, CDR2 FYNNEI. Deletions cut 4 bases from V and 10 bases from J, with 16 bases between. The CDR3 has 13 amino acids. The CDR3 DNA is TGTGCCAGCAGTGTAATCCGGAGGGACGGAGCTTTCTTT. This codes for CASSVIRRDGAFF.

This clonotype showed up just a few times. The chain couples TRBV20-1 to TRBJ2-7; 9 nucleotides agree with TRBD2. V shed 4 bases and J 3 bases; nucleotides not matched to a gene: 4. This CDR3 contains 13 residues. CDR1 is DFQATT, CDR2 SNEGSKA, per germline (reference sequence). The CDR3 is CSAKGTSLYEQYF. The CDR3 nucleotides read TGCAGTGCTAAGGGGACTAGCCTCTACGAGCAGTACTTC.

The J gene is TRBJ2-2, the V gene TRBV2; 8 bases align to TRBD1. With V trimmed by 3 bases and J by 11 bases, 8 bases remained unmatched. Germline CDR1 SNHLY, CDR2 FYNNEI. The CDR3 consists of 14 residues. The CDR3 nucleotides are TGTGCCAGCAGTGACTCAGGGGGCTTCGGTGAGCTGTTTTTT. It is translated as CASSDSGGFGELFF.

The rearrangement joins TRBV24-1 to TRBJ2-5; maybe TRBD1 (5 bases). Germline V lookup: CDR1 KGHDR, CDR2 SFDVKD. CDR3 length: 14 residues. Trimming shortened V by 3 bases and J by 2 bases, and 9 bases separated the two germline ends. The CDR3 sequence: CATSDGQGQETQYF. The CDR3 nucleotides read TGTGCCACCAGTGATGGGCAGGGTCAAGAGACCCAGTACTTC.

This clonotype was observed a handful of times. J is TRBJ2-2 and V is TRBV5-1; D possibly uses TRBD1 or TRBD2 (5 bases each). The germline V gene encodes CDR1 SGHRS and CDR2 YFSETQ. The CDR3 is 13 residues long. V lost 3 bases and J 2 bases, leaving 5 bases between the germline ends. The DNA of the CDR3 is TGCGCCAGCAGCTGGGACAACACCGGGGAGCTGTTTTTT. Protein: CASSWDNTGELFF.

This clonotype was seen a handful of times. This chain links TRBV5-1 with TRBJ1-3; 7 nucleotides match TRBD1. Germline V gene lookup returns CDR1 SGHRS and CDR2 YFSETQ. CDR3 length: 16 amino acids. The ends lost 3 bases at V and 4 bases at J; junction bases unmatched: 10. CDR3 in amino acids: CASSSTGQAAGNTIYF. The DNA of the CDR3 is TGCGCCAGCAGCTCCACCGGACAGGCCGCGGGAAACACCATATATTTT.

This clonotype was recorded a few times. The DNA of the CDR3 is TGCGCCAGCAGCTTGGGGGCACCGGGACTACCTAGCACAGATACGCAGTATTTT. This translates into CASSLGAPGLPSTDTQYF. The chain combines TRBV5-1 with TRBJ2-3, with 7 bases lining up with TRBD2. Germline V lookup: CDR1 SGHRS, CDR2 YFSETQ. Trimming removed 0 bases from V and 0 bases from J; junction bases left unmatched: 10. CDR3 length equals 18 residues.

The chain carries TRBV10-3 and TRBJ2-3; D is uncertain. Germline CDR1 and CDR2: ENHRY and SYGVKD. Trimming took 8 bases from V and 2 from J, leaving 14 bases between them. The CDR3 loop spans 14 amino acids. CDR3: CAISKGIITDTQYF. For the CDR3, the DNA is TGTGCCATCTCGAAAGGGATAATCACAGATACGCAGTATTTT.

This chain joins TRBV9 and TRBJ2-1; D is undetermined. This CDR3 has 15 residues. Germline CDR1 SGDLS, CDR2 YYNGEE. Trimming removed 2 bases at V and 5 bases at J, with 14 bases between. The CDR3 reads CASSVDFGSHNEQFF. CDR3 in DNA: TGTGCCAGCAGCGTCGATTTTGGATCCCACAATGAGCAGTTCTTC.

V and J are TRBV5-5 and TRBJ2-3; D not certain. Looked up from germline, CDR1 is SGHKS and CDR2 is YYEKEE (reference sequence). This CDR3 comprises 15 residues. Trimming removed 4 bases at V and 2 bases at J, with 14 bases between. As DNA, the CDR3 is TGTGCCAGCAGCGCCGACAAAGCCCCCACAGATACGCAGTATTTT. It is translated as CASSADKAPTDTQYF.

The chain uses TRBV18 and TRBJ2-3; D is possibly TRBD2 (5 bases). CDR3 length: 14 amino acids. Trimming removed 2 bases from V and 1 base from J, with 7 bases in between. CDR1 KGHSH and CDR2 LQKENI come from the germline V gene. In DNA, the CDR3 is TGTGCCAGCTCACCAATGGAGGGCACAGATACGCAGTATTTT. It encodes CASSPMEGTDTQYF.

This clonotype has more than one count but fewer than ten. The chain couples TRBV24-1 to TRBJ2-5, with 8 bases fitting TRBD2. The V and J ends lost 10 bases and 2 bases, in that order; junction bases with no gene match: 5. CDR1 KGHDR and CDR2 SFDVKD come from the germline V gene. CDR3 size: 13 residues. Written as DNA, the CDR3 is TGTGCCACAGCTAGCGGGCTACAAGAGACCCAGTACTTC. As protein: CATASGLQETQYF.

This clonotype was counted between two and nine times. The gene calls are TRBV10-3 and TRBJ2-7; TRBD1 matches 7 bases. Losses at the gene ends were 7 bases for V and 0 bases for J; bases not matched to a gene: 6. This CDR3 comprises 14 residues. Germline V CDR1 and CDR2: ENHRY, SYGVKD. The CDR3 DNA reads TGTGCCATCACCAGGACAGGTGACTCCTACGAGCAGTACTTC. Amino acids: CAITRTGDSYEQYF.

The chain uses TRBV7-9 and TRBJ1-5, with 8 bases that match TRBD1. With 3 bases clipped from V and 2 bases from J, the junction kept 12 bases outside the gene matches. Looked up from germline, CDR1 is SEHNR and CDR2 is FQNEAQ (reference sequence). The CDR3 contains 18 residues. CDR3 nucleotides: TGTGCCAGCAGCTTGTCGAAAACAGGGGGTAGAGGCAATCAGCCCCAGCATTTT. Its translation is CASSLSKTGGRGNQPQHF.

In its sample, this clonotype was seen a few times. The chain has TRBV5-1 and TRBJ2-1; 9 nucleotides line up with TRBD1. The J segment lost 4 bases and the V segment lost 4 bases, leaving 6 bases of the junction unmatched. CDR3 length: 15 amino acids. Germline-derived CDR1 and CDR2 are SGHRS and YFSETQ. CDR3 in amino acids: CASSPKQGAYNEQFF. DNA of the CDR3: TGCGCCAGCAGCCCAAAACAGGGGGCGTACAATGAGCAGTTCTTC.

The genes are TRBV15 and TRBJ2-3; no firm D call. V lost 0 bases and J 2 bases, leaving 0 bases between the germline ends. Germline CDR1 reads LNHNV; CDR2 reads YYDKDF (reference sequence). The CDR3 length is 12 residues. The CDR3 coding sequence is TGTGCCACCAGCAGAGACACAGATACGCAGTATTTT. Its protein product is CATSRDTDTQYF.